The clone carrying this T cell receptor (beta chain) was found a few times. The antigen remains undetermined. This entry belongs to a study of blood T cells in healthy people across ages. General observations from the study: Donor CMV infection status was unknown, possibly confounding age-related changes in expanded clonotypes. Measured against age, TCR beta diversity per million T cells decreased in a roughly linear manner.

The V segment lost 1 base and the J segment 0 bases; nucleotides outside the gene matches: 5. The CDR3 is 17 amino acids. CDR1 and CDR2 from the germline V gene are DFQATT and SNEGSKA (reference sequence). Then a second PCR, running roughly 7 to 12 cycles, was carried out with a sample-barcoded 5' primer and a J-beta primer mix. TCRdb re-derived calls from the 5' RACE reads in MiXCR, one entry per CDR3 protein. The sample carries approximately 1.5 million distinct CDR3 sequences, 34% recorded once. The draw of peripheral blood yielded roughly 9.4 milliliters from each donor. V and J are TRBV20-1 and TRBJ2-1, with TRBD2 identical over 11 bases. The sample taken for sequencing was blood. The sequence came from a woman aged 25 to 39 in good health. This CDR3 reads CSARVAGGPSSYNEQFF. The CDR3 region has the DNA TGCAGTGCTAGAGTAGCGGGGGGGCCGAGCTCCTACAATGAGCAGTTCTTC.